This T cell receptor (beta chain) was identified in a study of blood T cells in healthy people across ages. Study conclusions and caveats: Naive CD4+ cell counts and diversity both ran higher in long-lived than in aged donors. Expanded clonotype shifts may have been confounded, as the donors had an unknown CMV status.

Primers used in a second PCR of roughly 6 to 12 cycles were a sample-barcoded 5' primer and a J-beta primer mix. Tagging of each cDNA molecule was performed by a template-switch adaptor with 12 random nucleotides. One entry per CDR3 protein results from TCRdb running MiXCR on the 5' RACE reads. Here the sample spans about 780,000 distinct CDR3 sequences, around half being singletons. A remark on this clonotype: Its target is unknown.

Germline V gives CDR1 SGHTA, CDR2 FQGNSA. The CDR3 consists of 15 residues. Trimming took off 3 bases at V and 6 bases at J, with 16 bases between the two ends. The chain employs TRBV7-2 and TRBJ2-3; weak D call: TRBD2 (5 bases). This clonotype was obtained from an elderly man in good health. The sample comprised blood. In DNA form, the CDR3 reads TGTGCCAGCAGCTTTCCGATGGTGGGAGCGGATACGCAGTATTTT. Amino acids: CASSFPMVGADTQYF.